This T cell receptor beta chain came from a study of T cells after yellow fever vaccination. This clonotype was detected many times. CDR3 length: 16 residues. The germline CDR1 and CDR2 sequences are SNHLY and FYNNEI. V gave up 2 bases and J gave up 7 bases; unmatched junction bases: 8. TCRdb recomputed calls from the 5' RACE reads with MiXCR, one row per CDR3 protein. The sample includes 42,000 or so distinct CDR3 sequences, roughly 6.4% of them seen just once. The chain carries TRBV2 and TRBJ2-1; 10 bases fit TRBD2. The starting material was CD8+ T cells not binding an NS4B(214-222) dextramer, sorted from PBMCs, obtained 45 days after the yellow fever booster vaccination. The receptor's source is a man in his thirties or forties who received the YFV17D yellow fever vaccine. CDR3 amino acids: CASSEHASGSSNEQFF. The CDR3 bases are TGTGCCAGCAGTGAACATGCTAGCGGGAGTTCGAATGAGCAGTTCTTC. Together with reference TRBV2 and TRBJ2-1, the CDR3 gives the full variable domain: EPEVTQTPSHQVTQMGQEVILRCVPISNHLYFYWYRQILGQKVEFLVSFYNNEISEKSEIFDDQFSVERPDGSNFTLKIRSTKLEDSAMYFCASSEHASGSSNEQFFGPGTRLTVL.